A selection of T cell receptor beta chains follows, all from one sample in a study of CXCR3-negative and CXCR3-positive naive CD8 T cells. TCRdb re-called the 5' RACE reads and catalogs CDR3 proteins one per entry, DNA excluded. This sample's table reports some 130,000 distinct CDR3 sequences. Sequenced material: naive CXCR3- CD8+ T cells from blood. These TCRs come from a human donor in good health. Some clones in this sample may be carry-over from other donors' samples. Each CDR3 is given with its conserved first and last residue. The order of the fields is J gene, V gene, CDR3 protein.

>TRBJ2-5|TRBV7-3
CASSKAGFPETQYF
>TRBJ2-1|TRBV6-1
CASSEALDIWDEQFF
>TRBJ2-3|TRBV29-1
CSVDTDLGDTQYF
>TRBJ2-1|TRBV5-1
CASSPEIAGASYNEQFF
>TRBJ2-5|TRBV20-1
CSARTSGFQETQYF
>TRBJ2-7|TRBV20-1
CSARDTSSLYEQYF
>TRBJ1-3|TRBV27
CASSFGQGAGYTIYF
>TRBJ2-3|TRBV28
CASSFLAGVKDTQYF
>TRBJ2-1|TRBV7-6
CASSLVRLAGGPTYNERFF
>TRBJ2-2|TRBV13
CASSLAVLTGELFF
>TRBJ2-7|TRBV29-1
CSAKEDGSYEQYF
>TRBJ2-4|TRBV5-5
CASTLTQGYRGKNIQYF
>TRBJ2-1|TRBV7-9
CASRSGAGGDNEQFF
>TRBJ1-4|TRBV29-1
CSVRSGVAANEKLFF
>TRBJ2-1|TRBV27
CASSGLTGPYNEQFF
>TRBJ1-2|TRBV25-1
CASSIGQNGYTF
>TRBJ2-3|TRBV29-1
CSVEERGRLTDTQYF
>TRBJ2-7|TRBV20-1
CSAREGQLSSYEQYF
>TRBJ1-6|TRBV28
CASGPAAPLHF
>TRBJ2-5|TRBV5-6
CASSSPRDGPFQETQYF
>TRBJ1-3|TRBV20-1
CSARKRGSTVPSGNTIYF
>TRBJ1-4|TRBV15
CATSREAGYLVVENLFF
>TRBJ1-5|TRBV12-3/TRBV12-4
CASSLSSGRLNQPQHF
>TRBJ2-5|TRBV5-1
CASSLGPKGQLETQYF
>TRBJ1-3|TRBV9
CASSVGRGNSGNTIYF
>TRBJ2-2|TRBV6-2/TRBV6-3
CASSLIEGYLSNTGELFF
>TRBJ1-5|TRBV29-1
CSVEENGQPQHF
>TRBJ2-5|TRBV15
CATSRERAGQTAAQYF
>TRBJ2-3|TRBV28
CASSFDSGAGAQYF
>TRBJ1-2|TRBV9
CASSSLSGGFHPNYGYTF
>TRBJ2-2|TRBV6-2/TRBV6-3
CASSFTSGAARNGELFF
>TRBJ2-3|TRBV5-4
CASSFRSLSSTDTQYF
>TRBJ2-7|TRBV4-3
CASSQVLGSYEQYF
>TRBJ1-2|TRBV11-2
CASSLGSSYGYTF